The T cell receptor (beta chain) under discussion was sequenced for a study of blood T cell repertoires in COVID-19. In terms of age and location, participants ranged from about 18 to 95 years and lived in about two dozen US areas. Exposed participants came across a COVID-19 case within 2 weeks before study entry. Germline CDR1 reads LNHDA; CDR2 reads SQIVND (reference sequence). There are 15 residues in the CDR3. Trimming cost V 6 bases and J 2 bases, with 14 bases left between them. Some clones are missing from TCRdb's copy, which holds only in-frame ones; the method was immunoSEQ multiplex PCR. This sample has some 340,000 clones; around nine tenths occur once, and the top ten carry roughly 3.9%.

The genes are TRBV19 and TRBJ1-3, with D perhaps TRBD1 (5 bases). The sequence was collected from a woman in her twenties or thirties who had been exposed to COVID-19. Source material: PBMCs or T cells enriched from blood (not recorded which). For the CDR3, the DNA is TGTGCCAGTAGCAACGTCCAGGGAACTGGAAACACCATATATTTT. Protein: CASSNVQGTGNTIYF. Filled out from reference TRBV19 and TRBJ1-3, the complete variable domain reads DGGITQSPKYLFRKEGQNVTLSCEQNLNHDAMYWYRQDPGQGLRLIYYSQIVNDFQKGDIAEGYSVSREKKESFPLTVTSAQKNPTAFYLCASSNVQGTGNTIYFGEGSWLTVV.